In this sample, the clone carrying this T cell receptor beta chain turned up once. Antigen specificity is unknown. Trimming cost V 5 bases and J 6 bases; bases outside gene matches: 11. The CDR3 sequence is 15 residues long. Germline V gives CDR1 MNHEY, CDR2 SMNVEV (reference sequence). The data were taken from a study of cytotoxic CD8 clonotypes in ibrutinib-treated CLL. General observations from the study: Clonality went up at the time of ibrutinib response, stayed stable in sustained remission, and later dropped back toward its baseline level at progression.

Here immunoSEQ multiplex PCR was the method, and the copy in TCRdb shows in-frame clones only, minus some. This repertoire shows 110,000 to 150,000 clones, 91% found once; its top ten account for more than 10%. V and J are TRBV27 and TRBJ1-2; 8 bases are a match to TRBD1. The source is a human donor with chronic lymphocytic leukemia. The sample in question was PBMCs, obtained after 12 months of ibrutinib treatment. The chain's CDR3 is CASSVRDRSSDGYTF. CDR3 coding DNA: TGTGCCAGCAGTGTCCGGGACAGGAGTTCGGATGGCTACACCTTC.